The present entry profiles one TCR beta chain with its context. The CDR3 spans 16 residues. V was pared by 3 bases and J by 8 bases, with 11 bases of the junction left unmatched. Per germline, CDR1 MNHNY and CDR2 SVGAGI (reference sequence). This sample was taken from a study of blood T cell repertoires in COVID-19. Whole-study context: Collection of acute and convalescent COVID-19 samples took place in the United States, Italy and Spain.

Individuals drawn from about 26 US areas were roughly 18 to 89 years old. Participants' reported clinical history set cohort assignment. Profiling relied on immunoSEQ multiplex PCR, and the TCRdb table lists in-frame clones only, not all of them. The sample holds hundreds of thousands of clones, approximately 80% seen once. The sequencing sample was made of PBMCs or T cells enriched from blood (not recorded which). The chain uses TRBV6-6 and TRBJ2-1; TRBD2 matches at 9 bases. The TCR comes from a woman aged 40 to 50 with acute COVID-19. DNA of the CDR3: TGTGCCAGCAGTTATCTTTCTCGGGCGGGAGGGGATGAGCAGTTCTTC. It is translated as CASSYLSRAGGDEQFF.